This T cell receptor beta chain was retrieved from a study of naive and memory T cell subsets. Study-wide results and caveats: In naive cells, over 90% of TCR sequences were seen only once. Especially in CD8 cells, naive repertoires contained a few larger clonotypes, possibly CD45RA-re-expressing memory cells.

The beta constant-region primer was an equimolar mix of two oligonucleotides covering TRBC1 and TRBC2. Ligated cDNA was amplified by four rounds of PCR with nested alpha and beta constant-region primers and SP2. An oligonucleotide with the SP2 primer and a 12-nucleotide UMI was ligated to the cDNA 3' end. TCRdb re-derived calls from the UMI-ligation and nested PCR reads in MiXCR, one entry per CDR3 protein. The sample lists about 150,000 distinct CDR3 sequences, about 23% seen once, with less than 0.13% in the top ten. In the case of this clonotype: Its cognate antigen is unknown.

Germline trimming cut 1 base from V and 7 bases from J; bases unmatched to any gene: 6. The CDR3 runs 14 residues. Germline CDR1 is SGHTA and CDR2 is FQGNSA. The sequence derives from a human donor in good health. The J gene is TRBJ1-2, the V gene TRBV7-2; TRBD1 matches at 7 bases. Material: naive CD4+ T cells from blood. This chain's CDR3 is CASSLVRQGGGYTF. CDR3 sequence (DNA): TGTGCCAGCAGCTTAGTCCGACAGGGTGGTGGCTACACCTTC.